This T cell receptor beta chain was obtained from a study of shared clonotypes between healthy human individuals. Every subset's genomic DNA went evenly onto several immunoSEQ plates. Unsorted PBMC samples were amplified in replicate PCRs containing 300 ng DNA, some 30,000 T cell genomes. The protocol was immunoSEQ multiplex PCR, while the TCRdb copy is restricted to in-frame clones and leaves out a portion. This table has about half a million clones, 79% appearing once. Each of the donors was a healthy adult who was HIV-negative and had not had a recent acute infection or vaccination. The CDR3 consists of 16 residues.

The sample was PBMCs. This TCR derives from a woman aged 40 to 50 in good health. Some clones in this sample may be carry-over from other donors' samples. This chain uses TRBV21-1 with TRBJ2-1; the table calls TRBD1, which could not be checked here. TRBV21-1 is a pseudogene. CDR3 nucleotides: TGTGCCAGCAGCAAACCTGGACAGGGGGTCAAGAATGAGCAGTTCTTC. This translates into CASSKPGQGVKNEQFF.